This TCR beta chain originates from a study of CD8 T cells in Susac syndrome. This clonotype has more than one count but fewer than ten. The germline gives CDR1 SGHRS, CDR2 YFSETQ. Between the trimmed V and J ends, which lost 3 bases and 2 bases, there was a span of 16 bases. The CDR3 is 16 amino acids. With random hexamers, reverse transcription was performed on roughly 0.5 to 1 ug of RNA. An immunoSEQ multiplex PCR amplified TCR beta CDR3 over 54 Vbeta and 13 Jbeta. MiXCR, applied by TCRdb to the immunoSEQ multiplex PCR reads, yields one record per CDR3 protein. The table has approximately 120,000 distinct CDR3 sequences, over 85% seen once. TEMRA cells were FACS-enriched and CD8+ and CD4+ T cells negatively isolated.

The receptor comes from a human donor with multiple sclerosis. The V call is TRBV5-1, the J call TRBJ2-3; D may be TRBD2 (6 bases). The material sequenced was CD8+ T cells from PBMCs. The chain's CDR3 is CASSSPGTPTTDTQYF. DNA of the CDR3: TGCGCCAGCAGCTCCCCCGGGACTCCTACCACAGATACGCAGTATTTT.